Listed below are T cell receptor beta chains from one sample, sequenced in a study of blood T cell repertoires in COVID-19. Sequencing used immunoSEQ multiplex PCR; TCRdb keeps in-frame clones, though not all of them. The repertoire holds some 130,000 clones, with roughly 90% as singletons. Sample: peripheral blood. Receptors originate from a man between 65 and 80 years old with active COVID-19. Both conserved end residues are part of each CDR3. Each record gives: J gene, V gene, CDR3 protein.

J gene: TRBJ2-1
V gene: TRBV7-2
CDR3 protein: CASSLAGLAGDEQFF

J gene: TRBJ2-5
V gene: TRBV28
CDR3 protein: CASSQGLEETQYF

J gene: TRBJ2-7
V gene: TRBV27
CDR3 protein: CASSVASGYEQYF

J gene: TRBJ1-5
V gene: TRBV2
CDR3 protein: CASRAGISNQPQHF

J gene: TRBJ1-5
V gene: TRBV27
CDR3 protein: CASSLKGAQPQHF

J gene: TRBJ2-1
V gene: TRBV12-3/TRBV12-4
CDR3 protein: CASTWDTGGEQFF

J gene: TRBJ2-2
V gene: TRBV3-1/TRBV3-2
CDR3 protein: CASSQRGQGDTGELFF

J gene: TRBJ2-1
V gene: TRBV7-3
CDR3 protein: CASSIRQESGTSGNEQFF

J gene: TRBJ2-7
V gene: TRBV10-3
CDR3 protein: CAISVSVQGEEQYF

J gene: TRBJ1-2
V gene: TRBV28
CDR3 protein: CASSTPRQGRGGYTF

J gene: TRBJ1-3
V gene: TRBV9
CDR3 protein: CASSSRIETGYSGNTIYF

J gene: TRBJ2-7
V gene: TRBV11-2
CDR3 protein: CASTRDRGHEQYF

J gene: TRBJ1-1
V gene: TRBV7-9
CDR3 protein: CASSTPGTGETEAFF

J gene: TRBJ1-4
V gene: TRBV5-1
CDR3 protein: CASSPGTAGGGEKLFF

J gene: TRBJ2-3
V gene: TRBV18
CDR3 protein: CASSPWTGDGTDTQYF

J gene: TRBJ1-1
V gene: TRBV5-5
CDR3 protein: CASSHWTGISTEAFF

J gene: TRBJ2-7
V gene: TRBV11-3
CDR3 protein: CASSLAGTSGNEQYF

J gene: TRBJ2-1
V gene: TRBV5-1
CDR3 protein: CASSLGLAGVYNEQFF

J gene: TRBJ1-5
V gene: TRBV6-1
CDR3 protein: CASSGKTGGSFWGNQPQHF

J gene: TRBJ1-5
V gene: TRBV5-1
CDR3 protein: CASSLSGDSNQPQHF

J gene: TRBJ2-7
V gene: TRBV6-2/TRBV6-3
CDR3 protein: CASSVRGDGSYEQYF

J gene: TRBJ2-1
V gene: TRBV7-3
CDR3 protein: CASSQGGRSNEQFF

J gene: TRBJ2-1
V gene: TRBV7-2
CDR3 protein: CASSAPSRGGRARNEQFF

J gene: TRBJ2-3
V gene: TRBV28
CDR3 protein: CASGRPGGGTDTQYF

J gene: TRBJ1-5
V gene: TRBV30
CDR3 protein: CAWSRQGAAPQHF

J gene: TRBJ2-7
V gene: TRBV27
CDR3 protein: CASSLGRDPYEQYF

J gene: TRBJ2-3
V gene: TRBV4-2
CDR3 protein: CASSQEGRGTSGSTDTQYF

J gene: TRBJ2-3
V gene: TRBV7-9
CDR3 protein: CASSALAGITDTQYF

J gene: TRBJ2-7
V gene: TRBV6-5
CDR3 protein: CASRSSGSFEQYF

J gene: TRBJ2-7
V gene: TRBV11-2
CDR3 protein: CASSPGVAGGYEQYF

J gene: TRBJ2-7
V gene: TRBV3-1/TRBV3-2
CDR3 protein: CASSRSGTGLAYEQYF

J gene: TRBJ2-5
V gene: TRBV5-1
CDR3 protein: CASSSTPFSGRSETQYF

J gene: TRBJ2-7
V gene: TRBV24-1
CDR3 protein: CATSEKGWGGEQYF

J gene: TRBJ2-2
V gene: TRBV6-5
CDR3 protein: CASIRDRTNTGELFF

J gene: TRBJ2-5
V gene: TRBV9
CDR3 protein: CASSVGEARTSPQETQYF

J gene: TRBJ2-1
V gene: TRBV4-3
CDR3 protein: CASSQGLAGGQVEQFF

J gene: TRBJ1-5
V gene: TRBV28
CDR3 protein: CASSLLAVSNQPQHF

J gene: TRBJ2-1
V gene: TRBV24-1
CDR3 protein: CATSDRTGPAGNEQFF

J gene: TRBJ2-1
V gene: TRBV18
CDR3 protein: CASSRHLAGASSYNEQFF

J gene: TRBJ2-2
V gene: TRBV3-1/TRBV3-2
CDR3 protein: CASSQVVAVEAGELFF

J gene: TRBJ2-7
V gene: TRBV10-2
CDR3 protein: CASSGGTGVLVYEQYF

J gene: TRBJ1-2
V gene: TRBV28
CDR3 protein: CASSLSQWGGGYTF

J gene: TRBJ2-7
V gene: TRBV4-3
CDR3 protein: CASSQETSGRPYEQYF

J gene: TRBJ2-1
V gene: TRBV24-1
CDR3 protein: CATSGPGLAGEAEQFF

J gene: TRBJ2-3
V gene: TRBV5-6
CDR3 protein: CASSYRGTRTDTQYF

J gene: TRBJ2-3
V gene: TRBV19
CDR3 protein: CASSSTGSTDTQYF

J gene: TRBJ2-5
V gene: TRBV6-2/TRBV6-3
CDR3 protein: CASSNRGGQETQYF

J gene: TRBJ2-1
V gene: TRBV5-6
CDR3 protein: CASIRLAGGDEQFF

J gene: TRBJ2-7
V gene: TRBV5-4
CDR3 protein: CASSLQGATPYEQYF

J gene: TRBJ2-7
V gene: TRBV9
CDR3 protein: CASSVAVIPYEQYF

J gene: TRBJ1-4
V gene: TRBV6-6
CDR3 protein: CASSLTGGVEKLFF

J gene: TRBJ2-1
V gene: TRBV5-1
CDR3 protein: CASSLAPSGRSYNEQFF

J gene: TRBJ1-3
V gene: TRBV12-3/TRBV12-4
CDR3 protein: CASTLPPGNTIYF

J gene: TRBJ2-1
V gene: TRBV30
CDR3 protein: CAWSVPQGTKQFF

J gene: TRBJ1-1
V gene: TRBV5-5
CDR3 protein: CASSLNRGKTNTEAFF